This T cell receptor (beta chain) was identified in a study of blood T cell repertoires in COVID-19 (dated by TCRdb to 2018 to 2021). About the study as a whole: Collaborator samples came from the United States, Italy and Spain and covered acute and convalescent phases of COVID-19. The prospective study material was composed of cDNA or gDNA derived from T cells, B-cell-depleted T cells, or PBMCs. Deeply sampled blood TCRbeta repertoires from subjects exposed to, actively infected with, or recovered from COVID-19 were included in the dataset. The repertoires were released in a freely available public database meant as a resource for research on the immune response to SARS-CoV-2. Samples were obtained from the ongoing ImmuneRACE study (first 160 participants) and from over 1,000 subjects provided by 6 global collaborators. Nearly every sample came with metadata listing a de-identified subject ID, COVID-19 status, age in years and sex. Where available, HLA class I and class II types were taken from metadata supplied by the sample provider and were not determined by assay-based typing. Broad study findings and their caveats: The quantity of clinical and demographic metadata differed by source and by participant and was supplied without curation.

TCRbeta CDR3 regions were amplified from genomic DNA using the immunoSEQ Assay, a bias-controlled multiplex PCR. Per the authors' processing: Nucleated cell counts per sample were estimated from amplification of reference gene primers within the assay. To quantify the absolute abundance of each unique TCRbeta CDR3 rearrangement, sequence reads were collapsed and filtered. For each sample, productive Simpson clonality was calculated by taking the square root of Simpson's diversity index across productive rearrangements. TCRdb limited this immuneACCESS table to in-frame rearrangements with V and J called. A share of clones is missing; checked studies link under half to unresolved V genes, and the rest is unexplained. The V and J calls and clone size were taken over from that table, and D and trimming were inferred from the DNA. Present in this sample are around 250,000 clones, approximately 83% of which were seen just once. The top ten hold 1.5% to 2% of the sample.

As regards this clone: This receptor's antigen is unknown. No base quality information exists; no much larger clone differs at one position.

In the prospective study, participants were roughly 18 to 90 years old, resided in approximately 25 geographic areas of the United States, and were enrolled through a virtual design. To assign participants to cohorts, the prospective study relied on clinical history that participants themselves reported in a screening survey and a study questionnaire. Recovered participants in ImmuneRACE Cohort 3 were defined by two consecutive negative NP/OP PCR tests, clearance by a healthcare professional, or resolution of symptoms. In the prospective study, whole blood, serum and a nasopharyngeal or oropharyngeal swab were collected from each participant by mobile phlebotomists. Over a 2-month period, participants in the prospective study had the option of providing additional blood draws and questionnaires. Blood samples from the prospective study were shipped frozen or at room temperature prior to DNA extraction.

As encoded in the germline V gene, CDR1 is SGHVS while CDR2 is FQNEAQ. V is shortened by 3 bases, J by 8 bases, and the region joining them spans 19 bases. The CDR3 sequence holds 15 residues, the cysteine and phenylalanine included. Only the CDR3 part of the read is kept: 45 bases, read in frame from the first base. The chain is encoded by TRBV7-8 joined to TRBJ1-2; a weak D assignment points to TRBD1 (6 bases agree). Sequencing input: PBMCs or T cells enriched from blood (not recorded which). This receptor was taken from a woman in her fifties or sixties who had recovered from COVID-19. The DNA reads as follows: TGTGCCAGCAGCTTGTACGAACAGGGATCCAAAGGCTACACCTTC. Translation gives CASSLYEQGSKGYTF.